One sample yielded the 4 T cell receptor beta chains listed below, sequenced in a study of OX40 agonist ivuxolimab in advanced cancers. Sequencing was performed with immunoSEQ multiplex PCR; in TCRdb, only in-frame clones are kept and a portion is missing. Of roughly 28,000 clones listed, 75% to 90% were seen once; the top ten hold 21%. This specimen consisted of CD4+ or CD8+ T cells sorted from blood, obtained in a trial of the OX40 agonist ivuxolimab. The receptors derive from an adult with an advanced solid tumor such as melanoma, head and neck, liver or kidney cancer.

The chain couples TRBV11-2 to TRBJ2-7; D is uncertain. V was pared by 0 bases and J by 10 bases, with 10 bases between. Germline loops: CDR1 SGHAT, CDR2 FQNNGV. CDR3 length equals 12 residues. The CDR3: CASSLDLGTQYF. CDR3 in DNA: TGTGCCAGCAGCTTAGATCTCGGAACCCAGTACTTC.

The chain joins TRBV15 to TRBJ2-5; D is ambiguous. The DNA end is a closer match to TRBJ2-7, so the J assignment may be wrong. The CDR3 extends over 14 amino acids. Germline V gives CDR1 LNHNV, CDR2 YYDKDF (reference sequence). The CDR3 nucleotides are TGTGCCACCAGCAGAGCTACGGTCTCCTACGAGCAGTACTTC. Its protein is CATSRATVSYEQYF.

This clone was seen at least ten times. The rearrangement links TRBV6-5 to TRBJ2-7, with 9 bases lining up with TRBD1. The CDR3 contains 14 residues. V trimming: 5 bases; J trimming: 4 bases; junction bases outside the gene matches: 6. Germline-derived CDR1 and CDR2 are MNHEY and SVGAGI. The CDR3 bases are TGTGCCAGCAGTCCGGGACAGGGCAGGTACGAGCAGTACTTC. It codes for CASSPGQGRYEQYF.

J is TRBJ2-7 and V is TRBV28; D possibly corresponds to TRBD2 (6 bases). This CDR3 is 14 amino acids long. The germline CDR1 and CDR2 sequences are MDHEN and SYDVKM. Trimming removed 4 bases at V and 7 bases at J, with 17 bases between. The CDR3 here is CASSWRAGTGEQYF. The DNA for the CDR3 is TGTGCCAGCAGTTGGAGGGCGGGGACGGGAGAGCAGTACTTC.